Listed below are T cell receptor beta chains from one sample, sequenced in a study of OX40 agonist ivuxolimab in advanced cancers. Sequencing was performed with immunoSEQ multiplex PCR; in TCRdb, only in-frame clones are kept and a portion is missing. The repertoire holds 60,000 to 75,000 clones, roughly 84% seen once, with 27% in the top ten. The sequencing here drew on CD4+ or CD8+ T cells sorted from blood, taken in a trial of the OX40 agonist ivuxolimab. The receptors derive from an adult with an advanced solid tumor such as melanoma, head and neck, liver or kidney cancer. Both conserved end residues are part of each CDR3. Fields, in order: D gene, CDR3 length, V gene, CDR3 protein. The D gene is left open where the match is weak.

d_call: TRBD1; cdr3_length: 15; v_call: TRBV4-2; cdr3_aa: CASSQAGQGNQPQHF
d_call: -; cdr3_length: 16; v_call: TRBV7-6; cdr3_aa: CASSHYTRAANEKLFF
d_call: TRBD1; cdr3_length: 14; v_call: TRBV4-1; cdr3_aa: CASSQGDRAQPQHF
d_call: TRBD2; cdr3_length: 16; v_call: TRBV7-2; cdr3_aa: CASSPPGLAGTDTQYF
d_call: TRBD1; cdr3_length: 15; v_call: TRBV30; cdr3_aa: CAGHRTGGGNSPLHF
d_call: -; cdr3_length: 17; v_call: TRBV7-8; cdr3_aa: CASTPPRRSSGANVLTF
d_call: TRBD1; cdr3_length: 14; v_call: TRBV5-6; cdr3_aa: CASSLPGGIGELFF
d_call: TRBD1; cdr3_length: 14; v_call: TRBV5-1; cdr3_aa: CASSGTGAGNTIYF
d_call: -; cdr3_length: 15; v_call: TRBV19; cdr3_aa: CASSITGVSNQPQHF
d_call: TRBD1; cdr3_length: 15; v_call: TRBV6-1; cdr3_aa: CASRSTGADGNGYTF
d_call: -; cdr3_length: 11; v_call: TRBV30; cdr3_aa: CAWSLGRGRFF
d_call: TRBD1; cdr3_length: 14; v_call: TRBV7-9; cdr3_aa: CASSLAGQGFEAFF
d_call: TRBD2; cdr3_length: 17; v_call: TRBV5-1; cdr3_aa: CASSSGTSGSRNYEQYF
d_call: -; cdr3_length: 14; v_call: TRBV12-5; cdr3_aa: CASGLSGNSYEQYF
d_call: -; cdr3_length: 15; v_call: TRBV6-1; cdr3_aa: CASSEVAGGNSPLHF
d_call: -; cdr3_length: 16; v_call: TRBV19; cdr3_aa: CASSIEEGRSNQPQHF
d_call: TRBD1; cdr3_length: 15; v_call: TRBV18; cdr3_aa: CASSPSGDSGNTIYF
d_call: -; cdr3_length: 14; v_call: TRBV4-1; cdr3_aa: CASSPSHSAYEQYF
d_call: -; cdr3_length: 18; v_call: TRBV5-4; cdr3_aa: CASSFEVFWGTGANVLTF
d_call: -; cdr3_length: 14; v_call: TRBV11-2; cdr3_aa: CASSLSGAGYGYTF
d_call: TRBD1; cdr3_length: 17; v_call: TRBV10-2; cdr3_aa: CASSEGQEREANYGYTF
d_call: -; cdr3_length: 16; v_call: TRBV11-2; cdr3_aa: CASTRSEGQGSPEAFF
d_call: -; cdr3_length: 14; v_call: TRBV9; cdr3_aa: CASTTDATNEKLFF
d_call: TRBD2; cdr3_length: 16; v_call: TRBV11-2; cdr3_aa: CASSPSLAVGRETQYF
d_call: -; cdr3_length: 14; v_call: TRBV5-1; cdr3_aa: CASSLDGVYTEAFF
d_call: -; cdr3_length: 15; v_call: TRBV19; cdr3_aa: CASSIGSRDIYNQYF
d_call: TRBD1; cdr3_length: 16; v_call: TRBV4-1; cdr3_aa: CASSQSVQGAYYGYTF
d_call: TRBD2; cdr3_length: 15; v_call: TRBV27; cdr3_aa: CASSLSAGRDSEQYF
d_call: -; cdr3_length: 16; v_call: TRBV27; cdr3_aa: CASSFFASGLNTEAFF
d_call: TRBD1; cdr3_length: 11; v_call: TRBV20-1; cdr3_aa: CSGRQGHEQFF
d_call: TRBD1; cdr3_length: 14; v_call: TRBV19; cdr3_aa: CASTGTGGRQPQHF
d_call: -; cdr3_length: 13; v_call: TRBV19; cdr3_aa: CASSTGDQETQYF
d_call: -; cdr3_length: 10; v_call: TRBV19; cdr3_aa: CASGYQPQHF
d_call: -; cdr3_length: 16; v_call: TRBV5-6; cdr3_aa: CASSLYFFGGATEAFF
d_call: -; cdr3_length: 16; v_call: TRBV5-1; cdr3_aa: CASSLEGRESTDTQYF
d_call: TRBD1; cdr3_length: 15; v_call: TRBV5-1; cdr3_aa: CASSSGQGNTGELFF